This TCR beta chain was sequenced in a study of blood T cell repertoires in COVID-19 (TCRdb year 2020). Some background on the complete study: Samples from collaborators originated in the United States, Italy and Spain and spanned both the acute and convalescent phases of COVID-19. The prospective study material was composed of cDNA or gDNA derived from T cells, B-cell-depleted T cells, or PBMCs. Deeply sampled blood TCRbeta repertoires from subjects exposed to, actively infected with, or recovered from COVID-19 were included in the dataset. The repertoires were made available in a free public database intended to serve as a resource for research on the immune response to SARS-CoV-2. Samples came from the ongoing ImmuneRACE study (first 160 participants) plus 1,254 subjects from 6 global collaborators. A de-identified subject ID, COVID-19 status, age in years and sex were almost always included in the sample metadata. HLA class I and class II types, where available, came from metadata supplied by the sample provider rather than from assay-based typing. Findings and caveats that apply to the study as a whole: The quantity of clinical and demographic metadata differed by source and by participant and was supplied without curation.

Comment on this clone: The antigen this receptor binds is unknown. Base qualities are not recorded, but no much larger clone differs from it by a single base.

Reading from cysteine to phenylalanine, the CDR3 counts 13 amino acids. Only CDR3 DNA is held: 39 bases, read in frame from base 1. The germline V gene gives CDR1 as SGHDT and CDR2 as YYEEEE. Trimming costs V 4 bases and J 4 bases, and their ends lie 11 bases apart. The immunoSEQ Assay, a bias-controlled multiplex PCR, was used to amplify TCRbeta CDR3 regions from genomic DNA. Processing in the source paper ran as follows. Nucleated cell counts per sample were estimated from amplification of reference gene primers within the assay. To quantify the absolute abundance of each unique TCRbeta CDR3 rearrangement, sequence reads were collapsed and filtered. Productive Simpson clonality was computed per sample as the square root of Simpson's diversity index over productive rearrangements. Entries here come from immuneACCESS through TCRdb and include only in-frame sequences with V and J called. Some clones fail to appear in such tables; in the studies checked, an unresolved V gene covers under half of the shortfall, and the cause of the remainder is unknown. Clone size and the V and J calls come from that table; the DNA yielded D and trimming. The sample table shows some 240,000 clones, and approximately 90% are seen once. About 7% of the sample is held by the ten biggest clonotypes.

Another Seattle source contributed samples from volunteer blood donors who had recovered from COVID-19. Each collaborating institution followed its own protocols to collect whole blood in K2EDTA tubes. Collaborator samples were shipped for TCRbeta analysis as frozen whole blood, isolated PBMCs, or DNA extracted from either sample type. The V gene is TRBV5-6 and the J gene is TRBJ1-2; tentative D gene TRBD1, with 6 bases matching. Sequencing was carried out using peripheral blood. This clonotype was sampled from a man in his fifties or sixties who had recovered from COVID-19. The sequence in DNA is TGTGCCAGCAGCCCGCGACAGGTCTATGGCTACACCTTC. It codes for CASSPRQVYGYTF.